The 23 T cell receptor beta chains given below trace back to one sample, sequenced in a study of blood T cell repertoires in COVID-19. This table comes from immunoSEQ multiplex PCR, and its TCRdb copy is limited to in-frame clones, with some not included. Here the sample spans approximately 300,000 clones, 75% to 90% being singletons. The specimen sequenced was peripheral blood. Receptors originate from a woman aged 45-65 years with COVID-19, enrolled during active disease.

The chain recombines TRBV6-4 with TRBJ1-2; D gene unclear. CDR3 size: 15 residues. CDR1 and CDR2 from the germline V gene are MRHNA and SNTAGT. The V end was cut by 3 bases, the J end by 9 bases, with 20 bases between. CDR3 in amino acids: CASSEGPGGSASYTF. The CDR3, as DNA: TGTGCCAGCAGTGAAGGGCCAGGAGGGTCTGCGAGCTACACCTTC.

The gene calls are TRBV5-1 and TRBJ2-1, with 8 bases aligning to TRBD1. Losses at the gene ends were 0 bases for V and 6 bases for J; bases not matched to a gene: 2. The CDR3 is made up of 14 amino acids. Germline V gene data show CDR1 as SGHRS and CDR2 as YFSETQ. The CDR3, as DNA: TGCGCCAGCAGCTTGGGAGACAGGGGCAATGAGCAGTTCTTC. It translates to CASSLGDRGNEQFF.

The chain is built from TRBV10-3 and TRBJ1-1; D is possibly TRBD1 (6 bases). V was cut by 7 bases and J by 3 bases, with 12 bases left in between. The CDR3 covers 13 residues. The germline CDR1 and CDR2 sequences are ENHRY and SYGVKD. In DNA, the CDR3 is TGTGCCATCACTACAGGGAGTTACACTGAAGCTTTCTTT. As protein: CAITTGSYTEAFF.

This sequence joins TRBV30 and TRBJ2-1; TRBD2 matches at 10 bases. From germline, CDR1 is GTSNPN and CDR2 SVGIG (reference sequence). Trimming took 5 bases from V and 5 from J; bases not matched to a gene: 3. The CDR3 contains 13 residues. The CDR3 DNA sequence: TGTGCCTGGGCAAGCGGGAGGGACAATGAGCAGTTCTTC. It translates to CAWASGRDNEQFF.

The J gene is TRBJ1-2, the V gene TRBV27; TRBD1 agrees at 8 bases. This CDR3 is built from 14 residues. The germline CDR1 and CDR2 sequences are MNHEY and SMNVEV (reference sequence). J was trimmed by 2 bases and V by 6 bases; bases with no gene match: 5. In DNA, the CDR3 is TGTGCCAGCAGCAAACAGGGGGTGAACTATGGCTACACCTTC. Amino acid sequence: CASSKQGVNYGYTF.

The chain employs TRBV19 and TRBJ1-2; D might be TRBD1 (5 bases). The CDR3 consists of 12 residues. Trimming cost V 5 bases and J 5 bases, with 9 bases left between them. Germline V CDR1 and CDR2: LNHDA, SQIVND (reference sequence). This CDR3 reads CASSPGPYGYTF. Here the CDR3 DNA reads TGTGCCAGTAGTCCAGGGCCATATGGCTACACCTTC. The full variable domain, with the rest looked up from reference TRBV19 and TRBJ1-2, is DGGITQSPKYLFRKEGQNVTLSCEQNLNHDAMYWYRQDPGQGLRLIYYSQIVNDFQKGDIAEGYSVSREKKESFPLTVTSAQKNPTAFYLCASSPGPYGYTFGSGTRLTVV.

The chain couples TRBV6-5 to TRBJ1-4; tentative D call: TRBD1 (6 bases). CDR3 size: 16 residues. V was clipped by 2 bases and J by 0 bases, with 10 bases between them. CDR1 and CDR2 from the germline V gene are MNHEY and SVGAGI. CDR3 DNA: TGTGCCAGCAGTTACGGAAGGACAGCAACTAATGAAAAACTGTTTTTT. This sequence encodes CASSYGRTATNEKLFF.

The chain employs TRBV29-1 and TRBJ2-7; 10 nucleotides agree with TRBD2. Germline V gene sequence: CDR1 SQVTM, CDR2 ANQGSEA. V was pared by 4 bases and J by 5 bases, with 5 bases of the junction left unmatched. The CDR3 is 13 residues long. Here the CDR3 reads CSVGPSGSHEQYF. CDR3 DNA: TGCAGCGTTGGCCCTAGCGGGAGCCACGAGCAGTACTTC.

The CDR3: CASSLGPGIIGELFF. The CDR3 DNA reads as TGTGCCAGCAGCTTAGGTCCAGGGATAATCGGGGAGCTGTTTTTT. The chain combines TRBV7-3 with TRBJ2-2; possibly TRBD1 for D (5 bases). CDR1 and CDR2 from the germline V gene are SGHTA and FQGTGA. The CDR3 length is 15 residues. V dropped 2 bases and J dropped 7 bases, with 14 bases sitting between them.

The chain uses TRBV5-6 and TRBJ2-1, with TRBD2 matching 13 bases. CDR1 is SGHDT, CDR2 YYEEEE, per germline. The CDR3 length is 17 residues. With V trimmed by 4 bases and J by 1 base, 5 bases remained unmatched. The CDR3 region has the DNA TGTGCCAGCAGCGTAGGACTAGCGGGAGCTTCCTACAATGAGCAGTTCTTC. It encodes CASSVGLAGASYNEQFF.

This clone was picked up a small number of times. The chain uses TRBV21-1 and TRBJ1-5; the table's D call, TRBD1, has no DNA check behind it. TRBV21-1 is given as a pseudogene. CDR3 length equals 15 residues. CDR3 coding DNA: TGTGCCAGCAGCAATCGGACAGGGGGTGGGCAGCCCCAGCATTTT. Residues: CASSNRTGGGQPQHF.

This chain connects TRBV6-5 to TRBJ1-2, with D unclear. Germline V gives CDR1 MNHEY, CDR2 SVGAGI. The germline V and J ends were trimmed by 0 bases and 4 bases, with 9 bases remaining between them. The CDR3 has 14 amino acids. The CDR3 bases are TGTGCCAGCAGTTACTCATCAGGCGCCTATGGCTACACCTTC. This encodes CASSYSSGAYGYTF.

The chain links TRBV4-3 to TRBJ1-4; D uncertain. Germline assignment: CDR1 LGHNA and CDR2 YSLEER. The CDR3 contains 16 residues. V was trimmed by 0 bases and J by 4 bases, leaving 12 bases between them. In nucleotides, the CDR3 is TGCGCCAGCAGCCAAGATCGGCAGGAGGTTAATGAAAAACTGTTTTTT. Translation gives CASSQDRQEVNEKLFF.

The chain uses TRBV7-9 and TRBJ1-5; 7 bases fit TRBD1. Trimming cost V 1 base and J 2 bases; bases outside gene matches: 2. CDR3 length equals 15 residues. Germline lookup yields CDR1 SEHNR and CDR2 FQNEAQ (reference sequence). CDR3 DNA sequence: TGTGCCAGCAGCTTAGAAGGACAGGGCAATCAGCCCCAGCATTTT. Protein sequence: CASSLEGQGNQPQHF.

The chain joins TRBV7-8 to TRBJ2-5; D is perhaps TRBD2 (6 bases). This CDR3 has 13 amino acids. CDR1 and CDR2 from the germline V gene are SGHVS and FQNEAQ. With 2 bases removed from V and 5 bases from J, the gap between germline ends came to 9 bases. This CDR3 reads CASSLRTIETQYF. The CDR3 region has the DNA TGTGCCAGCAGCTTACGGACTATCGAGACCCAGTACTTC.

This chain uses TRBV19 with TRBJ1-2; a weak D match, TRBD1 (5 bases). The CDR3 runs 14 residues. Germline CDR1 reads LNHDA; CDR2 reads SQIVND (reference sequence). The V end lost 5 bases, the J end lost 4 bases, and 14 bases lay between the germline ends. The CDR3: CASSSKGQGYGYTF. The CDR3 nucleotides are TGTGCCAGTAGTTCGAAGGGTCAGGGCTATGGCTACACCTTC.

J is TRBJ2-7 and V is TRBV19; TRBD1 might be the D (6 bases). The V gene's germline CDR1 is LNHDA and CDR2 SQIVND (reference sequence). The CDR3 covers 14 residues. V gave up 10 bases and J gave up 0 bases, with 16 bases separating them. CDR3 loop: CATRQEDSSYEQYF. In DNA form, the CDR3 reads TGTGCCACCCGACAGGAGGACAGCTCCTACGAGCAGTACTTC.

The chain combines TRBV30 with TRBJ2-3, with 8 bases lining up with TRBD2. The CDR3 has 14 amino acids. Per the germline V gene, CDR1 is GTSNPN and CDR2 is SVGIG (reference sequence). The V segment lost 0 bases and the J segment 5 bases; nucleotides outside the gene matches: 4. CDR3 in amino acids: CAWSVALAGDTQYF. CDR3 bases: TGTGCCTGGAGTGTAGCCCTAGCGGGAGATACGCAGTATTTT. Filled out from reference TRBV30 and TRBJ2-3, the complete variable domain reads SQTIHQWPATLVQPVGSPLSLECTVEGTSNPNLYWYRQAAGRGLQLLFYSVGIGQISSEVPQNLSASRPQDRQFILSSKKLLLSDSGFYLCAWSVALAGDTQYFGPGTRLTVL.

The chain joins TRBV6-5 to TRBJ2-2, with TRBD1 matching 8 bases. The CDR3 has 15 amino acids. J gave up 5 bases and V 7 bases, and 9 bases lay outside the gene matches. CDR1 and CDR2 (germline): MNHEY, SVGAGI. The CDR3 sequence is CASTYRGVVTGELFF. CDR3 DNA: TGTGCCAGCACCTACAGGGGGGTAGTGACCGGGGAGCTGTTTTTT.

The J gene is TRBJ1-1, the V gene TRBV6-5; maybe TRBD1 (5 bases). Trimming left V 5 bases short and J 3 bases short, with 10 bases between. The CDR3 extends over 13 amino acids. In germline, CDR1 is MNHEY, CDR2 SVGAGI. Written as DNA, the CDR3 is TGTGCCAGCAGTCGACAGACATACACTGAAGCTTTCTTT. Protein sequence: CASSRQTYTEAFF.

The chain links TRBV6-5 to TRBJ2-1; D is perhaps TRBD1 (6 bases). The germline V gene has CDR1 MNHEY and CDR2 SVGAGI. The CDR3 runs 16 residues. V was clipped by 4 bases and J by 0 bases, with 13 bases between them. CDR3: CASSFQGINSYNEQFF. Here the CDR3 DNA reads TGTGCCAGCAGTTTTCAGGGGATCAACTCCTACAATGAGCAGTTCTTC.

V is TRBV24-1 and J is TRBJ2-1; 7 nucleotides match TRBD2. The germline gives CDR1 KGHDR, CDR2 SFDVKD. The CDR3 totals 15 residues. Trimming cost V 6 bases and J 6 bases; bases outside gene matches: 10. CDR3 loop: CATSNSGSGSNEQFF. CDR3 nucleotide sequence: TGTGCCACCAGTAATAGCGGGTCGGGGAGCAATGAGCAGTTCTTC.

The gene calls are TRBV14 and TRBJ2-5; a weak D match, TRBD1 (6 bases). Trimming took off 4 bases at V and 2 bases at J, with 14 bases between the two ends. Germline CDR1 and CDR2: SGHDN and FVKESK. This CDR3 region has 15 residues. For the CDR3, the DNA is TGTGCCAGCAGCCGATTACAGGGTTTGCAAGAGACCCAGTACTTC. It codes for CASSRLQGLQETQYF.